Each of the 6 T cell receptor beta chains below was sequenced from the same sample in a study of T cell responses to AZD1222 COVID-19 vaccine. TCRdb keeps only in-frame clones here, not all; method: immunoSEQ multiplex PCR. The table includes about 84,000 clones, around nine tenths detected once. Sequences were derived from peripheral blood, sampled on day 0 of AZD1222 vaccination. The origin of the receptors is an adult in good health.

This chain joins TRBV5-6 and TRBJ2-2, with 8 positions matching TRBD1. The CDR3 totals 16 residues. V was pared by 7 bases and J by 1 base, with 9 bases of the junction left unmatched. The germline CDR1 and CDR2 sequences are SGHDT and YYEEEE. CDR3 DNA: TGTGCCAGCCGAATCTTTGACAGGGGGAACACCGGGGAGCTGTTTTTT. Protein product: CASRIFDRGNTGELFF.

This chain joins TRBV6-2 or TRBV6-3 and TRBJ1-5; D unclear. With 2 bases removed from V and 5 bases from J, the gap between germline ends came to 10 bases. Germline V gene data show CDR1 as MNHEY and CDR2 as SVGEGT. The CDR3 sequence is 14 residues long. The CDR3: CASSYAVQHQPQHF. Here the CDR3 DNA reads TGTGCCAGCAGTTACGCTGTACAACATCAGCCCCAGCATTTT.

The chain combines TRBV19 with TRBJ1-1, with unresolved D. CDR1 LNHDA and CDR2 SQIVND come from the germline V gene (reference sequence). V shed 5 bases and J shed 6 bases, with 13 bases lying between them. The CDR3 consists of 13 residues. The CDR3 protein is CASSRGGNAEAFF. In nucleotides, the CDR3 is TGTGCCAGTAGTCGCGGTGGTAACGCTGAAGCTTTCTTT.

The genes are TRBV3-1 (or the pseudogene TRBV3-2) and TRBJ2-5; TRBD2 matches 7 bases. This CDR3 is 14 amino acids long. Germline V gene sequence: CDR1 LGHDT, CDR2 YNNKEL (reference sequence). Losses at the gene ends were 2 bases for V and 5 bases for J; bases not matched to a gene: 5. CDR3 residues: CASSQQGLRETQYF. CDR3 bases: TGTGCCAGCAGCCAACAGGGACTACGGGAGACCCAGTACTTC.

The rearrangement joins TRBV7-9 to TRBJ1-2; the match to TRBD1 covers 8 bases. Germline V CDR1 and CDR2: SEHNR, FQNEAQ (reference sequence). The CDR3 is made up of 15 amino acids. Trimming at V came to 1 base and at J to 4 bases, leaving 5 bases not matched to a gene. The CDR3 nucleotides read TGTGCCAGCAGCTTAGGGGACAGGCCAGGCTATGGCTACACCTTC. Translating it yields CASSLGDRPGYGYTF.

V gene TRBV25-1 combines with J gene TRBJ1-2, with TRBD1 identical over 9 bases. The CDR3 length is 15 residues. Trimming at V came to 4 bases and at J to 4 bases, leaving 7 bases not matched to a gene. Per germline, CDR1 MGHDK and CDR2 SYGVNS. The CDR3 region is CASSVGGQGPYGYTF. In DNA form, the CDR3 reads TGTGCCAGCAGTGTAGGGGGACAGGGACCCTATGGCTACACCTTC.